The 24 T cell receptor beta chains presented below share a single source sample, sequenced in a study of Graves' ophthalmopathy and Graves' hyperthyroidism. Scientists amplified the TCR beta CDR3 regions from RNA transcripts. First-round RT-PCR employed HTBI primers, with a second-round multiplex PCR after it. TCRdb re-analysed the multiplex PCR reads in MiXCR, keeping a single row per CDR3 protein. This table holds around 600,000 distinct CDR3 sequences, 35% to 50% found once. The sample was peripheral blood. These receptors came from an adult man with Graves' ophthalmopathy.

This clonotype was seen repeatedly, ten times or more. This rearrangement joins TRBV7-2 to TRBJ1-2; TRBD1 matches at 7 bases. The CDR3 is 14 residues long. Germline V CDR1 and CDR2: SGHTA, FQGNSA. The ends lost 5 bases at V and 1 base at J; junction bases unmatched: 4. The CDR3 region has the DNA TGTGCCAGCAGCGCGCGACAGGGTAACTATGGCTACACCTTC. Its protein product is CASSARQGNYGYTF. Complete variable domain (other parts from reference TRBV7-2 and TRBJ1-2): GAGVSQSPSNKVTEKGKDVELRCDPISGHTALYWYRQSLGQGLEFLIYFQGNSAPDKSGLPSDRFSAERTGGSVSTLTIQRTQQEDSAVYLCASSARQGNYGYTFGSGTRLTVV.

This clonotype was counted ten times or more. The chain combines TRBV25-1 with TRBJ2-7; TRBD1 agrees at 7 bases. Losses at the gene ends were 7 bases for V and 2 bases for J; bases not matched to a gene: 11. Germline V CDR1 and CDR2: MGHDK, SYGVNS. The CDR3 consists of 15 residues. The CDR3 DNA sequence: TGTGCCAGCACTAGATCGACAGGGAAAGCCTACGAGCAGTACTTC. This gives the protein CASTRSTGKAYEQYF.

Regarding this clonotype: A much larger clone lies a single base off, so this may be a read error. The chain uses TRBV7-2 and TRBJ2-7, with 7 bases that match TRBD1. This CDR3 comprises 14 residues. Germline lookup yields CDR1 SGHTA and CDR2 FQGNSA. V was pared by 5 bases and J by 1 base, with 5 bases of the junction left unmatched. CDR3 sequence reads: CASSLTTGSYEQYF. The CDR3 DNA is TGTGCCAGCAGCCTAACGACAGGGTCCTACGAGCAGTACTTC.

This clonotype was seen only a few times. The chain uses TRBV10-3 and TRBJ1-1, with 10 bases identical to TRBD1. The CDR3 spans 14 residues. Germline V lookup: CDR1 ENHRY, CDR2 SYGVKD. V trimming: 10 bases; J trimming: 4 bases; junction bases outside the gene matches: 9. The CDR3, as DNA: TGTGCCAGCTCTAGACAGGGGGCTAGCACTGAAGCTTTCTTT. Translated: CASSRQGASTEAFF.

V usage is TRBV12-3 or TRBV12-4 and J usage is TRBJ2-2; weak D call: TRBD1 (6 bases). The CDR3 sequence is 15 residues long. Trimming pared 5 bases from V and 5 bases from J, leaving 15 bases between. The CDR3 DNA reads as TGTGCCAGCAGTCCCTACGCAGGGGAGACCGGGGAGCTGTTTTTT. As protein: CASSPYAGETGELFF.

This clonotype has a count of ten or more. The V and J genes are TRBV20-1 and TRBJ2-5; 12 bases are a match to TRBD2. This CDR3 is built from 15 residues. V shed 6 bases, J shed 8 bases, and the junction held 13 bases outside the gene matches. Germline V gene sequence: CDR1 DFQATT, CDR2 SNEGSKA (reference sequence). Written as DNA, the CDR3 is TGCAGTGCGCGACTAGCGGGGGCACTCGAAGGAACCCAGTACTTC. It codes for CSARLAGALEGTQYF.

The table lists this clonotype with a few counts. The junction shows a germline mismatch at one end, possibly a read error. This chain links TRBV24-1 with TRBJ2-7; D could derive from TRBD1 or TRBD2 (5 bases each). Germline V gives CDR1 KGHDR, CDR2 SFDVKD. The CDR3 is 12 residues long. CDR3 in DNA: TGTGCCACCAGTGATTCGGAACCGACAGCGGCCTTC. This codes for CATSDSEPTAAF.

This clonotype was observed many times. This chain joins TRBV15 and TRBJ2-2; 7 bases match TRBD1. V gave up 0 bases and J gave up 5 bases; unmatched junction bases: 9. The CDR3 sequence is 17 residues long. Germline V gives CDR1 LNHNV, CDR2 YYDKDF (reference sequence). CDR3 protein: CATSRDVGARGTGELFF. CDR3 DNA sequence: TGTGCCACCAGCAGAGATGTGGGGGCCAGGGGGACCGGGGAGCTGTTTTTT.

V and J are TRBV7-9 and TRBJ1-2, with D unresolved. The V and J ends lost 1 base and 5 bases respectively, with 8 bases between them. The CDR3 spans 13 residues. Per germline, CDR1 SEHNR and CDR2 FQNEAQ (reference sequence). The CDR3 nucleotides read TGTGCCAGCAGCTTAGATTTTCTATATGGCTACACCTTC. Protein product: CASSLDFLYGYTF.

This clonotype was recorded many times. Written as DNA, the CDR3 is TGTGCCAGCAGCCCCCGACCAGCCTACGAGCAGTACTTC. Protein: CASSPRPAYEQYF. This chain uses TRBV7-2 with TRBJ2-7; D remains unclear. V shed 5 bases and J shed 2 bases, with 10 bases lying between them. The CDR3 has 13 amino acids. Per the germline V gene, CDR1 is SGHTA and CDR2 is FQGNSA.

This clonotype has at least ten counts. The V call is TRBV5-1, the J call TRBJ1-5, with a tentative D call TRBD1 (6 bases). The CDR3 contains 15 residues. Trimming pared 4 bases from V and 4 bases from J, leaving 15 bases between. CDR1 is SGHRS and CDR2 is YFSETQ in the germline V gene. The CDR3 coding sequence is TGCGCCAGCAGCATATCCGACAGGCTAAATCAGCCCCAGCATTTT. Translating it yields CASSISDRLNQPQHF.

A note on this clonotype: Its ends do not fully match the called genes, so a read error is possible. The genes are TRBV10-3 and TRBJ2-7, with D possibly matching TRBD1 (6 bases). Germline CDR1 reads ENHRY; CDR2 reads SYGVKD. The CDR3 runs to 13 residues. CDR3 nucleotides: TGTGCCAGCAGTTGGACAGCTGACTACGGGCAGTACTTC. This encodes CASSWTADYGQYF.

The chain recombines TRBV12-3 or TRBV12-4 with TRBJ2-7, with 8 bases aligning to TRBD2. The CDR3 has 15 residues. V lost 6 bases to trimming and J lost 3 bases; unmatched junction nucleotides: 10. CDR3 nucleotide sequence: TGTGCCAGCAGACGGACTAGCACATCCCTCTACGAGCAGTACTTC. It specifies CASRRTSTSLYEQYF.

The rearrangement uses TRBV9 and TRBJ2-7; no reliable D call. The V end was cut by 0 bases, the J end by 2 bases, with 9 bases between. The germline CDR1 and CDR2 sequences are SGDLS and YYNGEE. The CDR3 consists of 14 residues. This chain's CDR3 is CASSVDAFTYEQYF. In DNA form, the CDR3 reads TGTGCCAGCAGCGTAGACGCTTTCACCTACGAGCAGTACTTC. Supplemented by reference TRBV9 and TRBJ2-7, the full variable domain reads DSGVTQTPKHLITATGQRVTLRCSPRSGDLSVYWYQQSLDQGLQFLIQYYNGEERAKGNILERFSAQQFPDLHSELNLSSLELGDSALYFCASSVDAFTYEQYFGPGTRLTVT.

V usage is TRBV25-1 and J usage is TRBJ1-4; D gene ambiguous. The CDR3 sequence is 15 residues long. Germline assignment: CDR1 MGHDK and CDR2 SYGVNS. Trimming took 5 bases from V and 6 from J, leaving 16 bases between them. The CDR3 region has the DNA TGTGCCAGCAGTCCGGGTGTGATCCGCGATGAAAAACTGTTTTTT. Its protein is CASSPGVIRDEKLFF.

In the case of this clonotype: A read error may account for a junction end that differs from germline. CDR3 nucleotide sequence: TGTGCCAGCAGTGCAGAGGCGTCGGGACAAGTATATGGCTACACCTTC. It encodes CASSAEASGQVYGYTF. The chain carries TRBV10-3 and TRBJ1-2; a possible D gene is TRBD1 (6 bases). This CDR3 is 16 amino acids long. The germline V gene encodes CDR1 ENHRY and CDR2 SYGVKD.

This rearrangement joins TRBV4-1 to TRBJ1-2; TRBD1 matches 7 bases. The junction had 15 bases not matched to a gene; V was cut back by 5 bases and J by 12 bases. The length of the CDR3 is 14 residues. Germline CDR1 and CDR2: MGHRA and YSYEKL. CDR3 region: CASSSSTGLNGHTF. The CDR3 bases are TGCGCCAGCAGCTCATCGACAGGGTTAAACGGCCACACCTTC.

This clonotype was counted ten times or more. V is TRBV25-1 and J is TRBJ2-7, with D tentatively TRBD1 or TRBD2 (6 bases each). V was clipped by 2 bases and J by 5 bases, with 22 bases between them. The CDR3 loop spans 17 amino acids. CDR1 is MGHDK and CDR2 is SYGVNS in the germline V gene. CDR3 protein: CASSEVRWGARLNEQYF. CDR3 coding DNA: TGTGCCAGCAGTGAAGTTCGTTGGGGGGCCAGGTTGAACGAGCAGTACTTC.

This clonotype has more than one count but fewer than ten. The rearrangement uses TRBV6-9 and TRBJ2-2; no firm D call. The CDR3 contains 15 residues. Germline values: CDR1 MNHGY, CDR2 SVAAGI. The V end lost 4 bases, the J end lost 4 bases, and 13 bases lay between the germline ends. CDR3 protein: CASSFYEASTGELFF. The DNA for the CDR3 is TGTGCCAGCAGTTTCTATGAGGCTAGCACCGGGGAGCTGTTTTTT.

A note on this clonotype: This could be a read error, since a much larger clone is one nucleotide away. The chain is built from TRBV19 and TRBJ1-4, with unresolved D. Germline assignment: CDR1 LNHDA and CDR2 SQIVND (reference sequence). The CDR3 is 15 residues long. CDR3 in amino acids: CASSRTPATSEKLFF. CDR3 coding DNA: TGTGCCAGTAGTCGGACGCCTGCAACTAGTGAAAAACTGTTTTTT. The full variable domain, its missing parts supplied by reference TRBV19 and TRBJ1-4, is DGGITQSPKYLFRKEGQNVTLSCEQNLNHDAMYWYRQDPGQGLRLIYYSQIVNDFQKGDIAEGYSVSREKKESFPLTVTSAQKNPTAFYLCASSRTPATSEKLFFGSGTQLSVL.

Many counts were recorded for this clonotype. The chain combines TRBV7-2 with TRBJ2-7; 7 bases are a match to TRBD2. Germline V lookup: CDR1 SGHTA, CDR2 FQGNSA. The V segment lost 0 bases and the J segment 3 bases; nucleotides outside the gene matches: 11. The CDR3 contains 17 residues. The CDR3 sequence is CASSLASGLGVVYEQYF. The CDR3, as DNA: TGTGCCAGCAGCTTAGCTTCCGGACTAGGAGTTGTCTACGAGCAGTACTTC.

In this sample, this clonotype turned up many times. The J gene is TRBJ2-5, the V gene TRBV12-3 or TRBV12-4; TRBD2 might be the D (5 bases). There are 13 residues in the CDR3. Trimming left V 4 bases short and J 4 bases short, with 10 bases between. This chain's CDR3 is CASSWRAGETQYF. For the CDR3, the DNA is TGTGCCAGCAGTTGGCGGGCAGGAGAGACCCAGTACTTC.

This clonotype was seen a few times. J is TRBJ1-5 and V is TRBV5-5; a weak D match, TRBD1 (5 bases). The CDR3 extends over 15 amino acids. Germline-derived CDR1 and CDR2 are SGHKS and YYEKEE (reference sequence). V shed 1 base and J shed 4 bases, with 12 bases lying between them. CDR3 coding DNA: TGTGCCAGCAGCTTGAGTTTAACAGGAAATCAGCCCCAGCATTTT. It encodes CASSLSLTGNQPQHF.

As to this clonotype: Without the conserved terminal phenylalanine or tryptophan, this CDR3 likely stems from a read error. The DNA is left out, because the CDR3 cannot be placed on it with certainty; the CDR3 is given as TCRdb lists it. J is TRBJ2-2 and V is TRBV2. Inclusive of both ends, the CDR3 amounts to 13 amino acids. Germline V gives CDR1 SNHLY, CDR2 FYNNEI. CDR3: CASRDREHRGAVV.